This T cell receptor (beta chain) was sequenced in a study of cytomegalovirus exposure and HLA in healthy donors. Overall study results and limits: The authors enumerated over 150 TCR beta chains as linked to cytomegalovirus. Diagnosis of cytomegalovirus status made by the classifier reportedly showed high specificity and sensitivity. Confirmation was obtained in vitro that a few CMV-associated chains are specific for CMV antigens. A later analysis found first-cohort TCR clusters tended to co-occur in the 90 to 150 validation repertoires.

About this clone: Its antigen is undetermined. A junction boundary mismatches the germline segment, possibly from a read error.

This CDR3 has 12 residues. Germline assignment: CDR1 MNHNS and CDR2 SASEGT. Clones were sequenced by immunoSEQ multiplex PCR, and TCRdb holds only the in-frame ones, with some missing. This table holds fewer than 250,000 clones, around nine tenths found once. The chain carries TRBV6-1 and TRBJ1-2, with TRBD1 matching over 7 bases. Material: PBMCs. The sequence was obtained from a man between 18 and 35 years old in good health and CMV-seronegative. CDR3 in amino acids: CASSRGQGPYLF. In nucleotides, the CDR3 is TGTGCCAGCTCAAGGGGGCAGGGGCCCTACCTCTTC.